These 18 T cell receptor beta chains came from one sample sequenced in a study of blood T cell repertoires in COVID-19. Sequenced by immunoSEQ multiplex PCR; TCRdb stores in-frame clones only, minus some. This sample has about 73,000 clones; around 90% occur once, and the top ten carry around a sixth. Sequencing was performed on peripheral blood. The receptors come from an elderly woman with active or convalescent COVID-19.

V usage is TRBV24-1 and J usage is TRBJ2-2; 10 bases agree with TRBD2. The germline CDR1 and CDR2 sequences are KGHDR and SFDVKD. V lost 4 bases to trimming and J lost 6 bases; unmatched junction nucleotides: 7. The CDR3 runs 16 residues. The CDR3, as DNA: TGTGCCACCAGTGACCTAGCGGGGGCCTCCTCCGGGGAGCTGTTTTTT. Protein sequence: CATSDLAGASSGELFF.

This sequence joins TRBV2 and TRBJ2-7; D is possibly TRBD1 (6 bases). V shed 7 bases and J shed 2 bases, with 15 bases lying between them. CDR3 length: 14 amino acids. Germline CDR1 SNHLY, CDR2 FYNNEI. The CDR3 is CASIGQPKTYEQYF. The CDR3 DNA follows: TGTGCCAGCATTGGACAGCCTAAAACCTACGAGCAGTACTTC.

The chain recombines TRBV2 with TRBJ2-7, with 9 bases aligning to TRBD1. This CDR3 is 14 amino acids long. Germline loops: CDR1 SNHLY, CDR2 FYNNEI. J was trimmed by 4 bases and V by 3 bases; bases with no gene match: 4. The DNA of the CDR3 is TGTGCCAGCAGTGAGGGGACAGGGAGGTACGAGCAGTACTTC. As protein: CASSEGTGRYEQYF.

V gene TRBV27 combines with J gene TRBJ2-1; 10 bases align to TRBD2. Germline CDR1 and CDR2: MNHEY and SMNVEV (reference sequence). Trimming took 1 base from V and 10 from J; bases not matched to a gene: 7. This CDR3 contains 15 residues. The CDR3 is CASSLLASGGREQFF. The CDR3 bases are TGTGCCAGCAGTTTATTAGCTAGCGGGGGCCGGGAGCAGTTCTTC.

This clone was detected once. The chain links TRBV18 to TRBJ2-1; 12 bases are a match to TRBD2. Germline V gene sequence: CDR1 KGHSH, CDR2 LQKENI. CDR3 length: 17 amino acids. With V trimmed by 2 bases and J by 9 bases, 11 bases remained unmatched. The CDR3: CASSPASGGAGIREQFF. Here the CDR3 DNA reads TGTGCCAGCTCACCAGCTAGCGGGGGGGCCGGTATTCGTGAGCAGTTCTTC.

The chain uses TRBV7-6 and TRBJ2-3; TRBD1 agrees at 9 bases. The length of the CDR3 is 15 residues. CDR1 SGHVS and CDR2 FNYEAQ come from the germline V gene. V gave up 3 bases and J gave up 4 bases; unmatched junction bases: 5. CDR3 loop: CASSFPTGGADTQYF. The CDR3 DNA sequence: TGTGCCAGCAGCTTCCCGACAGGGGGGGCAGATACGCAGTATTTT. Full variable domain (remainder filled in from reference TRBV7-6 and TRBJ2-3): GAGVSQSPRYKVTKRGQDVALRCDPISGHVSLYWYRQALGQGPEFLTYFNYEAQQDKSGLPNDRFSAERPEGSISTLTIQRTEQRDSAMYRCASSFPTGGADTQYFGPGTRLTVL.

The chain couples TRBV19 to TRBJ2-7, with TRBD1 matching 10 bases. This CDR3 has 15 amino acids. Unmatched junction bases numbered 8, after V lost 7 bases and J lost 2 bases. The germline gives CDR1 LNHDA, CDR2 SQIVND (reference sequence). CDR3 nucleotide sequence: TGTGCCAGTAAACCCGGGACAGGGGTCACCTACGAGCAGTACTTC. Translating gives CASKPGTGVTYEQYF.

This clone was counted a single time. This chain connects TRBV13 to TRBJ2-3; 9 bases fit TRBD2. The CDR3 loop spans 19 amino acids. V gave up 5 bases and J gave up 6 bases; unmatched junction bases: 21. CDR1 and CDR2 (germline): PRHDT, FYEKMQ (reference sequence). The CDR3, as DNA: TGTGCCAGCAGCGGAGCCCTAAAATTAGCGGGGGCGAGAGTGGATACGCAGTATTTT. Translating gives CASSGALKLAGARVDTQYF.

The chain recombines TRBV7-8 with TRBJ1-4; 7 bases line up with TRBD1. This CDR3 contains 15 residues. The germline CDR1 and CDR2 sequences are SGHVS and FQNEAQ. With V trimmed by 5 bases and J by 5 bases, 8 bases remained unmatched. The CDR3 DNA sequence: TGTGCCAGCAGCGTACCGACAGGGTTGAATGAAAAACTGTTTTTT. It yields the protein CASSVPTGLNEKLFF.

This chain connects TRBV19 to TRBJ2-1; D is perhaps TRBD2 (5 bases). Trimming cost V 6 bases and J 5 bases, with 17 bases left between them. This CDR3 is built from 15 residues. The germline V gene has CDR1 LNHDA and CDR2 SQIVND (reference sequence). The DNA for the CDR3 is TGTGCCAGTAGCTTAGCGCCATCCAGCCACAATGAGCAGTTCTTC. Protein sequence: CASSLAPSSHNEQFF.

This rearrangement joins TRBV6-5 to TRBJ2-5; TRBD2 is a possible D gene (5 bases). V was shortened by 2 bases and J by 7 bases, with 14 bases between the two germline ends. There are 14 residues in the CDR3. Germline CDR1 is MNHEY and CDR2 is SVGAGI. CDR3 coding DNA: TGTGCCAGCAGTTACCGGTGGTCGGGGTGGACCCAGTACTTC. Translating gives CASSYRWSGWTQYF.

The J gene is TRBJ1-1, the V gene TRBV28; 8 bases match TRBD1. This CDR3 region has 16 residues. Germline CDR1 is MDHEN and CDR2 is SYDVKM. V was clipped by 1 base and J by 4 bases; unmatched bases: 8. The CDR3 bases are TGTGCCAGCAGTTTATTGGGACAGGCGATACCCACTGAAGCTTTCTTT. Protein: CASSLLGQAIPTEAFF.

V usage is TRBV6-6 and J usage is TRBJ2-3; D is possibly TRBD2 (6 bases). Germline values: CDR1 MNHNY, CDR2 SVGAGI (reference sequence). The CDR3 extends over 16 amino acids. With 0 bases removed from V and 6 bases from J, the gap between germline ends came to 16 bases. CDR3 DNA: TGTGCCAGCAGTTACTCGCGGGGTAGCCGGGTTGATACGCAGTATTTT. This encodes CASSYSRGSRVDTQYF.

The CDR3 DNA follows: TGTGCCAGCAGCTTACTCAGGGGACCCCATGAAAAACTGTTTTTT. Protein: CASSLLRGPHEKLFF. The J gene is TRBJ1-4, the V gene TRBV6-4, with D tentatively TRBD1 (6 bases). Trimming pared 6 bases from V and 6 bases from J, leaving 17 bases between. CDR1 is MRHNA, CDR2 SNTAGT, per germline. The CDR3 is 15 residues long.

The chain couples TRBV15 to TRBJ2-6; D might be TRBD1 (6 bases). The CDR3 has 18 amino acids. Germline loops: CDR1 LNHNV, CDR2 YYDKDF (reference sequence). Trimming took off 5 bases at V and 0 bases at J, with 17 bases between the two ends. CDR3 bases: TGTGCCACCAGCCCCCTCGGTCAGGGGTACTCTGGGGCCAACGTCCTGACTTTC. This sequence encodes CATSPLGQGYSGANVLTF.

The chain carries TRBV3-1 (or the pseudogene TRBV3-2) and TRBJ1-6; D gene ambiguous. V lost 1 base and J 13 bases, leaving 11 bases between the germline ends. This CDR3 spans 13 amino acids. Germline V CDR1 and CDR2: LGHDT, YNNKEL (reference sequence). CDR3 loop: CASSQGPRRPLHF. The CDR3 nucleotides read TGTGCCAGCAGCCAAGGGCCGAGGCGGCCCCTCCACTTT.

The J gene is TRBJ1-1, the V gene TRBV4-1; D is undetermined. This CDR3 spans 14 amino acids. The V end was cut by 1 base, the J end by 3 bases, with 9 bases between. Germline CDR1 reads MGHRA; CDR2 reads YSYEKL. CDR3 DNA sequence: TGCGCCAGCAGCCAAGTCTTGGGAGACACTGAAGCTTTCTTT. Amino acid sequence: CASSQVLGDTEAFF.

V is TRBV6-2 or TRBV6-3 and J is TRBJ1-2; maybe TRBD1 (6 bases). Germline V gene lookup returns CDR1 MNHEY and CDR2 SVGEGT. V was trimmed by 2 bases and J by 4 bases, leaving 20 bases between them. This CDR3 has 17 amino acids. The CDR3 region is CASSYAIRGEMTYGYTF. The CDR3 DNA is TGTGCCAGCAGTTACGCAATCAGGGGTGAAATGACCTATGGCTACACCTTC.